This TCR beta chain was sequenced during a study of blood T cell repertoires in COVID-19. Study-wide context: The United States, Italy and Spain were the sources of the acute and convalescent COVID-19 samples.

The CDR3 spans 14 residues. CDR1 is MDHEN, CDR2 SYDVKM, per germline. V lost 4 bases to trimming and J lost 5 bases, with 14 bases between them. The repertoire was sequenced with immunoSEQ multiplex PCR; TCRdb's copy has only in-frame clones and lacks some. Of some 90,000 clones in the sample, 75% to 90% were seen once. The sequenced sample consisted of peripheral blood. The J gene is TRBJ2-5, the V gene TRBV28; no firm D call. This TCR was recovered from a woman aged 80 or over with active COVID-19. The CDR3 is CASSSRRWRETQYF. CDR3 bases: TGTGCCAGCAGTTCCCGGCGGTGGCGGGAGACCCAGTACTTC.